The clone carrying this T cell receptor beta chain was seen many times. Its antigen is as yet unknown. J gave up 0 bases and V 6 bases, and 2 bases lay outside the gene matches. Germline values: CDR1 SQVTM, CDR2 ANQGSEA. CDR3 length: 12 amino acids. Time point specified: patch test 2, 6 weeks after DPC sensitization. Specified treatment: therapeutic diphenylcyclopropenone sensitization with weekly scalp DPC. The drawing of blood occurred before each patch test was applied. This record belongs to a study of human T cells and chemical hapten exposure. Study findings and constraints: Expanded TCR counts at PT1 went up together with patch test score, a positive correlation.

In the original workflow: Samples had a median of around 88,000 TCRs, ranging roughly 23,224 to 700,000. TCRdb fed the RACE reads into MiXCR, producing one record per CDR3 protein. TCRdb's processing, not the authors', yielded these V and J calls. The data contain about 80,000 distinct CDR3 sequences, 11% of them singletons. The sequencing here drew on whole blood, taken in connection with sensitization to the hapten diphenylcyclopropenone (DPC). The TCR was taken from a man between 18 and 29 years old with alopecia areata. Some clones in this sample may be carry-over from other donors' samples. This sequence joins TRBV29-1 and TRBJ2-7; 7 positions agree with TRBD1. CDR3 sequence (DNA): TGCAGCGTCCGGGACAGCTCCTACGAGCAGTACGTC. This sequence encodes CSVRDSSYEQYV.